These T cell receptor beta chains were read from a single sample in a study of cytomegalovirus exposure and HLA in healthy donors. Sequencing was performed with immunoSEQ multiplex PCR; in TCRdb, only in-frame clones are kept and a portion is missing. The sample contains 150,000 to 200,000 clones, around 79% of which appear only once. Sample: PBMCs. The origin of the receptors is a man aged 50-59 years in good health and CMV-seropositive. CDR3s include the opening cysteine and the closing phenylalanine or tryptophan. D genes are given only for firm matches. Size tells how often a clone was seen (once, few, many) or the class of an expanded clone, and some rows leave it out.

>TRBJ2-6|18|NA|TRBD1|TRBV2
CASTPGATGRSGANVLTF
TGTGCCAGCACCCCAGGCGCGACAGGGCGCTCTGGGGCCAACGTCCTGACTTTC
>TRBJ2-1|15|NA|NA|TRBV18
CASSLELAPNNEQFF
TGTGCCAGCTCACTCGAACTAGCACCGAACAATGAGCAGTTCTTC
>TRBJ2-5|14|NA|TRBD1|TRBV4-1
CASSPWTGEETQYF
TGCGCCAGCAGCCCGTGGACAGGGGAAGAGACCCAGTACTTC
>TRBJ1-5|21|NA|TRBD1|TRBV4-1
CASSHARLGTGYLAKGQPQHF
TGCGCCAGCAGCCATGCACGCCTCGGGACAGGGTACCTCGCTAAGGGCCAGCCCCAGCATTTT
>TRBJ2-2|18|NA|TRBD2|TRBV27
CASSLSVSGGAGTGELFF
TGTGCCAGCAGTTTGTCAGTTAGCGGGGGGGCGGGAACCGGGGAGCTGTTTTTT
>TRBJ2-5|14|NA|TRBD1|TRBV7-2
CASSRQGIQETQYF
TGTGCCAGCAGCCGACAGGGGATTCAAGAGACCCAGTACTTC
>TRBJ1-6|15|NA|NA|TRBV4-1
CASSQDEGVRSPLHF
TGCGCCAGCAGCCAAGACGAGGGGGTCAGGTCACCCCTCCACTTT
>TRBJ2-6|16|NA|NA|TRBV27
CASSPDSISGANVLTF
TGTGCCAGCAGTCCTGACAGCATCTCTGGGGCCAACGTCCTGACTTTC
>TRBJ1-5|15|NA|TRBD1|TRBV9
CASSVGAGGGQPQHF
TGTGCCAGCAGCGTAGGAGCAGGGGGCGGTCAGCCCCAGCATTTT
>TRBJ1-6|15|NA|NA|TRBV30
CAWRNRVIGNSPLHF
TGTGCCTGGAGGAACAGGGTCATCGGGAATTCACCCCTCCACTTT
>TRBJ1-5|13|NA|TRBD1|TRBV6-1
CASWTGGDQPQHF
TGTGCCAGCTGGACAGGGGGCGATCAGCCCCAGCATTTT
>TRBJ1-6|14|NA|NA|TRBV5-6
CASSLGQTYSPLHF
TGTGCCAGCAGCTTGGGACAGACCTATTCACCCCTCCACTTT
>TRBJ2-4|14|NA|NA|TRBV7-2
CASSLDRVQNIQYF
TGTGCCAGCAGCTTAGACAGGGTCCAAAACATTCAGTACTTC
>TRBJ2-6|17|NA|TRBD1|TRBV13
CASSLWTGTSGANVLTF
TGTGCCAGCAGCCTATGGACAGGAACCTCTGGGGCCAACGTCCTGACTTTC
>TRBJ2-5|13|NA|NA|TRBV7-9
CASSLGGGETQYF
TGTGCCAGTAGCTTAGGAGGGGGAGAGACCCAGTACTTC
>TRBJ2-2|14|NA|NA|TRBV7-2
CASSLDGGPGELFF
TGTGCCAGCAGCTTAGATGGGGGCCCCGGGGAGCTGTTTTTT
>TRBJ1-5|21|NA|NA|TRBV23-1
CASSHPRAGLRSVISNQPQHF
TGCGCCAGCAGTCACCCCCGTGCAGGCCTTAGGTCTGTTATAAGCAATCAGCCCCAGCATTTT
>TRBJ1-6|14|NA|TRBD1|TRBV15
CATRQQGLNSPLHF
TGTGCCACTCGCCAACAGGGGCTTAATTCACCCCTCCACTTT
>TRBJ2-5|16|NA|TRBD2|TRBV5-6
CASSRLAGGLGETQYF
TGTGCCAGCAGCCGCCTAGCGGGGGGGCTGGGAGAGACCCAGTACTTC
>TRBJ1-2|15|NA|NA|TRBV7-9
CASSLATVELYGYTF
TGTGCCAGCAGCTTGGCGACAGTGGAGCTCTATGGCTACACCTTC
>TRBJ2-5|13|NA|NA|TRBV7-3
CASSLGLAETQYF
TGTGCCAGCAGCTTAGGCCTAGCAGAGACCCAGTACTTC
>TRBJ1-2|17|few|NA|TRBV6-1
CASSEALGGANNYGYTF
TGTGCCAGCAGTGAAGCGCTAGGGGGGGCCAATAACTATGGCTACACCTTC
>TRBJ2-1|14|NA|TRBD2|TRBV5-4
CASKDGTSRNEQFF
TGTGCCAGCAAGGACGGGACTAGTAGAAATGAGCAGTTCTTC
>TRBJ2-7|16|NA|NA|TRBV5-4
CASSRAGHLTSYEQYF
TGTGCCAGCAGCCGCGCTGGACACCTCACTTCCTACGAGCAGTACTTC
>TRBJ1-1|15|NA|NA|TRBV19
CASSIRHRVWTEAFF
TGTGCCAGTAGTATCAGGCACAGGGTGTGGACTGAAGCTTTCTTT
>TRBJ1-1|17|NA|NA|TRBV4-1
CASSLHSGKGLNTEAFF
TGCGCCAGCAGCCTCCACTCAGGGAAGGGGTTGAACACTGAAGCTTTCTTT
>TRBJ2-3|15|NA|NA|TRBV4-1
CASSITGKSADTQYF
TGCGCCAGTTCCATTACCGGGAAGTCGGCAGATACGCAGTATTTT
>TRBJ1-4|15|NA|NA|TRBV7-6
CASSLEWGQNEKLFF
TGTGCCAGCAGCTTAGAGTGGGGACAAAACGAAAAACTGTTTTTT
>TRBJ2-7|14|NA|TRBD1|TRBV5-1
CASSHSGGMYEQYF
TGCGCCAGCAGCCATTCAGGGGGTATGTACGAGCAGTACTTC
>TRBJ1-2|13|NA|NA|TRBV7-8
CASSSAGSYGYTF
TGTGCCAGCAGCTCGGCAGGGTCCTATGGCTACACCTTC
>TRBJ2-1|13|NA|TRBD1|TRBV6-5
CASRDRVYNEQFF
TGTGCCAGCAGGGACAGGGTCTACAATGAGCAGTTCTTC
>TRBJ1-4|15|NA|NA|TRBV15
CATSRVTRQPVRLFF
TGTGCCACCAGCAGAGTGACTCGACAGCCAGTTCGACTGTTTTTT
>TRBJ1-2|14|NA|NA|TRBV19
CASSQTAGNYGYTF
TGTGCCAGTAGTCAAACGGCGGGGAACTATGGCTACACCTTC
>TRBJ2-1|14|NA|NA|TRBV19
CASREDRPSNEQFF
TGTGCCAGTAGGGAAGACAGGCCGAGCAATGAGCAGTTCTTC
>TRBJ2-3|14|few|TRBD2|TRBV9
CASSTSLGGDTQYF
TGTGCCAGCAGCACCAGTCTCGGGGGGGATACGCAGTATTTT
>TRBJ2-3|14|NA|TRBD1|TRBV7-9
CAGGGTGDTDTQYF
TGTGCCGGAGGAGGGACAGGAGACACAGATACGCAGTATTTT
>TRBJ2-1|17|NA|TRBD2|TRBV5-5
CASSLEAGGSSYNEQFF
TGTGCCAGCAGCTTGGAAGCGGGGGGGAGCTCCTACAATGAGCAGTTCTTC
>TRBJ1-2|12|NA|NA|TRBV11-2
CASSWQGQGYTF
TGTGCCAGCAGCTGGCAGGGTCAGGGCTACACCTTC
>TRBJ2-1|16|NA|TRBD1|TRBV29-1
CSVEGTQGPPYNEQFF
TGCAGCGTTGAGGGGACACAGGGGCCCCCCTACAATGAGCAGTTCTTC
>TRBJ1-4|13|few|NA|TRBV6-6
CASRAQYNEKLFF
TGTGCCAGCAGGGCACAGTATAATGAAAAACTGTTTTTT
>TRBJ1-4|14|NA|NA|TRBV4-1
CASTAGRSNEKLFF
TGCGCCAGCACCGCCGGCAGGTCTAATGAAAAACTGTTTTTT
>TRBJ2-1|13|few|NA|TRBV7-2
CASSITRGYEQFF
TGTGCCAGCAGCATTACCAGGGGCTATGAGCAGTTCTTC
>TRBJ2-3|15|NA|TRBD1|TRBV19
CASSKPGTAKDTQYF
TGTGCCAGTAGTAAACCCGGGACAGCAAAAGATACGCAGTATTTT
>TRBJ1-6|16|once|NA|TRBV7-8
CASSPRQSSYNSPLHF
TGTGCCAGCAGCCCCAGACAGAGCTCCTATAATTCACCCCTCCACTTT
>TRBJ1-5|15|NA|NA|TRBV28
CASSLGSLPNQPQHF
TGTGCCAGCAGTTTGGGGAGTCTTCCGAATCAGCCCCAGCATTTT
>TRBJ2-1|16|NA|NA|TRBV7-6
CASSLTLGGGYNEQFF
TGTGCCAGCAGCTTAACCCTGGGGGGAGGTTACAATGAGCAGTTCTTC
>TRBJ2-3|14|once|TRBD2|TRBV5-1
CASSSVAGTDTQYF
TGCGCCAGCAGCTCTGTAGCGGGGACAGATACGCAGTATTTT
>TRBJ1-2|13|NA|NA|TRBV19
CASSQGTNYGYTF
TGTGCCAGTAGCCAGGGGACTAACTATGGCTACACCTTC
>TRBJ1-2|15|few|TRBD1|TRBV4-3
CASSQSTGSDYGYTF
TGCGCCAGCAGCCAATCGACAGGGTCGGACTATGGCTACACCTTC
>TRBJ2-1|14|NA|NA|TRBV7-2
CASGSIAGANEQFF
TGTGCCAGCGGCTCTATAGCAGGGGCCAATGAGCAGTTCTTC
>TRBJ2-7|15|NA|NA|TRBV7-2
CASSLTSVSSYEQYF
TGTGCCAGCAGCTTGACCAGCGTTAGCTCCTACGAGCAGTACTTC
>TRBJ2-3|16|NA|TRBD1|TRBV28
CASSGGDRGWTDTQYF
TGTGCCAGCAGCGGGGGGGACAGGGGGTGGACAGATACGCAGTATTTT
>TRBJ1-1|16|NA|NA|TRBV7-8
CASSLLRGGGNTEAFF
TGTGCCAGCAGCTTACTTCGCGGGGGCGGGAACACTGAAGCTTTCTTT
>TRBJ1-1|14|NA|NA|TRBV5-6
CASRFRSRNTEAFF
TGTGCCAGCAGGTTCAGGTCGCGCAACACTGAAGCTTTCTTT
>TRBJ2-3|18|NA|TRBD2|TRBV2
CASNGLAGAATSTDTQYF
TGTGCCAGCAACGGACTAGCGGGGGCCGCTACTAGCACAGATACGCAGTATTTT
>TRBJ2-4|16|NA|TRBD1|TRBV28
CASSLGTGLAKNIQYF
TGTGCCAGCAGTCTCGGGACAGGTCTAGCCAAAAACATTCAGTACTTC
>TRBJ1-5|13|NA|TRBD1|TRBV5-6
CASSLAGGQPQHF
TGTGCCAGCAGCTTGGCAGGGGGTCAGCCCCAGCATTTT
>TRBJ2-5|12|once|NA|TRBV6-6
CASSYSAGPQYF
TGTGCCAGCAGTTACTCTGCTGGGCCCCAGTACTTC
>TRBJ2-6|16|NA|NA|TRBV7-9
CSSSLDLGSGANVLTF
TGTTCCAGCAGCTTAGACCTCGGCTCTGGGGCCAACGTCCTGACTTTC
>TRBJ1-1|13|NA|TRBD1|TRBV2
CASSGDRNTEAFF
TGTGCCAGCAGTGGGGACAGGAACACTGAAGCTTTCTTT